This TCR beta chain appears in the sequencing data of a study of cytomegalovirus exposure and HLA in healthy donors. Turning to the study itself: A preliminary data release comprised tens of millions of unique TCRs obtained from HLA-typed donors.

The study sampled nominally healthy donors, though unrecorded immune exposures were likely. Both 60 Vbeta primers and 13 Jbeta primers went into the PCR. Sequencing was performed with immunoSEQ multiplex PCR; in TCRdb, only in-frame clones are kept and a portion is missing. The sample shows some 180,000 clones, 77% of them seen only once. Points on this clone: What it binds is unknown.

Study findings and constraints: Using a false discovery rate of 0.05, a later analysis showed that approximately 16,000 TCR beta sequences were associated with HLA alleles.

The V gene's germline CDR1 is LGHNA and CDR2 YNFKEQ. V was cut by 1 base and J by 5 bases, with 8 bases left in between. CDR3 length: 14 amino acids. Sequencing was done on a sample of PBMCs. This receptor was obtained from a woman aged 55-75 years in good health and CMV-seropositive. This rearrangement joins TRBV4-2 to TRBJ1-4; D is unclear. CDR3 in DNA: TGTGCCAGCAGCCAAGTTGCGGAAAATGAAAAACTGTTTTTT. As protein: CASSQVAENEKLFF.